Listed below are T cell receptor beta chains from one sample, sequenced in a study of metastatic and nonmetastatic thyroid tumors. TCRdb re-called the PCR reads via MiXCR. The table shows 40,000 to 55,000 clones, with under 20% occurring only once. Sequencing input: blood. The receptor set was obtained from a female donor with papillary thyroid cancer or a benign thyroid nodule (not recorded which). Some clones in this sample may be carry-over from other donors' samples. Both conserved end residues are part of each CDR3. Fields, in order: V gene, clone size, D gene, J gene, CDR3 protein, CDR3 DNA. D genes are given only for firm matches. The size field is filled for only some rows; it gives once, few, many or a size class.

TRBV28	few	.	TRBJ1-6	CASSFVLSVSPLHF	TGTGCCAGCAGTTTTGTGTTATCCGTTTCACCCCTCCACTTT
TRBV5-6	many	TRBD1	TRBJ2-7	CASSLPGTGTPYEQYF	TGTGCCAGCAGCTTGCCGGGGACAGGGACCCCCTACGAGCAGTACTTC
TRBV11-1	many	.	TRBJ2-2	CASSLFNTGELFF	TGTGCCAGCAGCTTATTTAACACCGGGGAGCTGTTTTTT
TRBV7-2	.	.	TRBJ1-6	CASSSYSGNSPLHF	TGTGCCAGCAGCTCTTATTCTGGGAATTCACCCCTCCACTTT
TRBV24-1	.	.	TRBJ1-5	CATSDPSRRRQVRSNQPQHF	TGTGCCACCAGTGACCCCAGTAGGCGGAGACAGGTGCGAAGCAATCAGCCCCAGCATTTT
TRBV11-2	.	.	TRBJ1-5	CASTLNNGEESNQPQHF	TGTGCCAGCACCCTGAACAACGGGGAGGAAAGCAATCAGCCCCAGCATTTT
TRBV20-1	many	TRBD2	TRBJ2-3	CSARGSSGSTTDTQYF	TGCAGTGCTAGAGGTAGTAGCGGGAGTACAACAGATACGCAGTATTTT
TRBV6-2/TRBV6-3	few	.	TRBJ2-5	CASRRQGICETQYF	TGTGCCAGCAGGCGGCAGGGAATTTGTGAGACCCAGTACTTC
TRBV27	many	.	TRBJ2-3	CASSLRGTDTQYF	TGTGCCAGCAGTTTAAGGGGCACAGATACGCAGTATTTT
TRBV18	many	TRBD1	TRBJ2-7	CASSSLPGTGSTRQYF	TGTGCCAGCTCATCGCTTCCCGGGACAGGGAGTACGAGGCAGTACTTC
TRBV20-1	many	.	TRBJ2-2	CSASLTGELFF	TGCAGTGCTAGCCTGACCGGGGAGCTGTTTTTT
TRBV12-3/TRBV12-4	.	.	TRBJ2-7	CASSATGLEQYF	TGTGCCAGCAGTGCCACAGGTCTCGAGCAGTACTTC
TRBV20-1	.	.	TRBJ2-2	CSVASDYWTTGELFF	TGCAGTGTTGCATCGGACTACTGGACCACCGGGGAGCTGTTTTTT
TRBV20-1	many	.	TRBJ1-5	CSARSGGGQPQHF	TGCAGTGCCAGATCGGGGGGTGGCCAGCCCCAGCATTTT
TRBV20-1	many	.	TRBJ2-7	CSASPGDEQYF	TGCAGTGCTAGTCCCGGCGACGAGCAGTACTTC
TRBV24-1	many	.	TRBJ2-3	CATSTGTLVTDTQYF	TGTGCCACCAGTACCGGGACATTAGTCACAGATACGCAGTATTTT
TRBV5-8	many	TRBD1	TRBJ1-2	CASSDRVSGYTF	TGTGCCAGCTCGGACAGGGTTAGTGGCTACACCTTC
TRBV5-4	many	.	TRBJ1-1	CASSLGGIRIEAFF	TGTGCCAGCAGCTTGGGTGGCATACGGATAGAAGCTTTCTTT
TRBV6-1	.	TRBD2	TRBJ2-7	CASKTGRTYEQYF	TGTGCCAGCAAGACCGGGAGGACATACGAGCAGTACTTC
TRBV12-5	few	.	TRBJ1-2	CASGLRRAAGAWGYTF	TGTGCTAGTGGTTTACGCCGGGCCGCCGGGGCTTGGGGCTACACCTTC
TRBV3-1	many	TRBD2	TRBJ2-1	CASSQVGGLGSEQFF	TGTGCCAGCAGCCAAGTGGGGGGACTAGGTTCTGAGCAGTTCTTC
TRBV28	many	.	TRBJ1-1	CASSPPGVDTEAFF	TGTGCCAGCAGCCCCCCAGGAGTGGACACTGAAGCTTTCTTT
TRBV19	.	.	TRBJ2-1	CASRTGGGWSNEQFF	TGTGCCAGTAGAACAGGAGGGGGCTGGAGCAATGAGCAGTTCTTC
TRBV6-1	.	.	TRBJ2-7	CASSRGYIAYEQYF	TGTGCCAGCAGTAGGGGATATATCGCATACGAGCAGTACTTC
TRBV6-1	.	.	TRBJ2-7	CASSASGSESYKKYF	TGTGCCAGCAGCGCCTCAGGGTCAGAGTCCTACAAGAAGTACTTC
TRBV20-1	many	.	TRBJ1-6	CSAREATGNSPLHF	TGCAGTGCTAGAGAGGCGACAGGCAATTCACCCCTCCACTTT
TRBV28	many	TRBD1	TRBJ2-7	CASSTYRGWYEQYF	TGTGCCAGCAGTACATACAGGGGTTGGTACGAGCAGTACTTC
TRBV28	few	TRBD1	TRBJ2-3	CASSLWGTDSTDTQYF	TGTGCCAGCAGTTTATGGGGGACAGATAGCACAGATACGCAGTATTTT